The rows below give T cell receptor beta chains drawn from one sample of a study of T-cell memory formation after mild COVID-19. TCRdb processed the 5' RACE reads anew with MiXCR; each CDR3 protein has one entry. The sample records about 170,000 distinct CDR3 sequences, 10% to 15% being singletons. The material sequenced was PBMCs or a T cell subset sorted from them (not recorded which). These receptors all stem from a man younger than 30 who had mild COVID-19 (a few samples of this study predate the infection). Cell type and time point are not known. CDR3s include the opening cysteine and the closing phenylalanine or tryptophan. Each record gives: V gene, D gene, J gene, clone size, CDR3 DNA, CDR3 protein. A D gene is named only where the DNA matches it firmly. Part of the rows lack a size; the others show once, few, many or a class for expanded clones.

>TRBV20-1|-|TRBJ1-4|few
TGCAGTGTTTTACAAAATGAAAAACTGTTTTTT
CSVLQNEKLFF
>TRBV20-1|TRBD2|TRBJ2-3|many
TGCAGTGCTACGAAACTAGCGGGGGGGCCAAATACGCAGTATTTT
CSATKLAGGPNTQYF
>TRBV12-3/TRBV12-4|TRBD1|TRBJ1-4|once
TGTGCCAGCAGCTCCGGGACAGGGGCTGAAAAACTGTTTTTT
CASSSGTGAEKLFF
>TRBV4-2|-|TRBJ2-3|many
TGTGCCAGCCGCGACAGGGCGGGGGATACGCAGTATTTT
CASRDRAGDTQYF
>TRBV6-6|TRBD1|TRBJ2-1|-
TGTGCCAGCAGGGGGACAGGGACCTACAATGAGCAGTTCTTC
CASRGTGTYNEQFF
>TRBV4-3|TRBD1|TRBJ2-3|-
TGCGCCAGCAGCCAAAGGGGAGGACAGGGCCCAGATACGCAGTATTTT
CASSQRGGQGPDTQYF
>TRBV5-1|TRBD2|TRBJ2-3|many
TGCGCCAGCAGCTCCGGACTAGCGGTTGTAGATACGCAGTATTTT
CASSSGLAVVDTQYF
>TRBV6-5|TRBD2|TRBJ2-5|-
TGTGCCAGCCGACTAGCGGGGACCCAAGAGACCCAGTACTTC
CASRLAGTQETQYF
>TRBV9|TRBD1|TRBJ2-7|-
TGTGCCAGCAGCGTCAGAGGGGACAGGGCCCACGAGCAGTACTTC
CASSVRGDRAHEQYF
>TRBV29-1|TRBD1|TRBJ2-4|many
TGCAGCGTCGTACGGGACAGCAAAAACATTCAGTACTTC
CSVVRDSKNIQYF
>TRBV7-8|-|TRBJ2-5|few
TGTGCCAGCAGCCCCGAAACCGGGACAATCAGGGGGACCCAGTACTTC
CASSPETGTIRGTQYF